The source of this T cell receptor (beta chain) is a study of radiation and T cells in renal cell carcinoma. As to time point: blood 2 weeks post-SBRT. Treatment given: 15 Gy SBRT to primary tumor, nephrectomy 4 weeks later. Radiation-treated patients gave blood at baseline, week 2 and week 4. The tumor was a clear cell renal cell carcinoma. CDR1 and CDR2 from the germline V gene are MNHEY and SMNVEV (reference sequence). CDR3 length: 17 amino acids. The junction had 10 bases not matched to a gene; V was cut back by 5 bases and J by 2 bases. About this clone itself: Its antigen is not identified.

The table came from immunoSEQ multiplex PCR; TCRdb's copy has only in-frame clones and leaves some out. Of some 130,000 clones listed, 81% were seen once; the top ten hold 1.9%. Study results and caveats: Top tumor clonotypes rose in blood 2 weeks post-radiation, then contracted.

The sequence was obtained from a woman aged 55 to 70 with renal cell carcinoma. This material consisted of blood, taken from a patient whose treatment included radiotherapy and nephrectomy. The V gene is TRBV27, the J gene TRBJ2-1; 9 nucleotides agree with TRBD2. The CDR3 protein is CASSGGAGGTTYNEQFF. The DNA for the CDR3 is TGTGCCAGCAGTGGAGGGGCGGGAGGGACCACCTACAATGAGCAGTTCTTC.